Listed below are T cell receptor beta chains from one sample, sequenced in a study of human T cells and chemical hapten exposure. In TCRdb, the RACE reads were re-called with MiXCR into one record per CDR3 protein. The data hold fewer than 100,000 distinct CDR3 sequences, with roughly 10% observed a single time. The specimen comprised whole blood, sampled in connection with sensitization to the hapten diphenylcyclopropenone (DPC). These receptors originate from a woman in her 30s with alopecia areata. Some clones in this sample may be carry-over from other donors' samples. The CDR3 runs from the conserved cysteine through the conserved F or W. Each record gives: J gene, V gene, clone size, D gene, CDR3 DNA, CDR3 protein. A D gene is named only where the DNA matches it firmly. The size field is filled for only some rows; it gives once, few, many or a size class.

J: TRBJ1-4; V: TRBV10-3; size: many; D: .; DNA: TGTGCCATCAGTCCGTCTACAACTAATGAAAAACTGTTTTTT; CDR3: CAISPSTTNEKLFF
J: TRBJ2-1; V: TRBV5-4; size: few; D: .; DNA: TGTGCCAGCAGCTTGGCGGGGGCTAGCGGCCCCCAGGGGGCCTACAATGAGCAGTTCTTC; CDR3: CASSLAGASGPQGAYNEQFF
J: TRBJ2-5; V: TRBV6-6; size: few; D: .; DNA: TGTGCCAGCAGTTACCGGGGGGCACAAGAGACCCAGTACTTC; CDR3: CASSYRGAQETQYF
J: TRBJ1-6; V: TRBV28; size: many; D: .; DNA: TGTGCCAGCAGTTTACCGCGGGGGCGGGCACCCCTCCACTTT; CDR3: CASSLPRGRAPLHF
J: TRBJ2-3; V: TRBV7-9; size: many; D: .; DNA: TGTGCCAGCAGCACCGGGACGAACACAGATACGCAGTATTTT; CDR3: CASSTGTNTDTQYF
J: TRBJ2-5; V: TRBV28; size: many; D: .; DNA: TGTGCCAGCAGTTTAAAGGGCGAGGTAGAGACCCAGTACTTC; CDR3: CASSLKGEVETQYF
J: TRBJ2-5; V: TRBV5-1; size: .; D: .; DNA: TGCGCCAGCAGCTTGGATGGGCGGCAAGAGACCCAGTACTTC; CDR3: CASSLDGRQETQYF
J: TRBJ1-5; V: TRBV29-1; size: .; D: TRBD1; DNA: TGCAGCGTCAATCAGGGGGGTAATCAGCCCCAGCATTTT; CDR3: CSVNQGGNQPQHF
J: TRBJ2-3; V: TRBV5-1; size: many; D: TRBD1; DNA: TGCGCCAGCAGCTTTGGGGACAGGGGCGCAGATACGCAGTATTTT; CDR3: CASSFGDRGADTQYF
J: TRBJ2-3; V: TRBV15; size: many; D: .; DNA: TGTGCCACCAGCACAGAACCCCTTCGGGGAGATACGCAGTATTTT; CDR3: CATSTEPLRGDTQYF
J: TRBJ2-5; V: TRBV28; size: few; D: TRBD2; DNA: TGTGTCAGCGCGACTAGCGGGAGGGGAAAGACCCAGTACTTC; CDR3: CVSATSGRGKTQYF
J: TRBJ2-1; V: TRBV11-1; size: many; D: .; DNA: TGTGCCAGCAGCTTACCGCAGACACACAATGAGCAGTTCTTC; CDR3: CASSLPQTHNEQFF
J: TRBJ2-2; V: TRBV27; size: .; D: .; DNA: TGTGCCAGCCTGGGGGCGAACACCGGGGAGCTGTTTTTT; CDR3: CASLGANTGELFF
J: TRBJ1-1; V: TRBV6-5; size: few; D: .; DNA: TGTGCCAGCAGTACGGGACTCACGAACACTGAAGCTTTCTTT; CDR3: CASSTGLTNTEAFF
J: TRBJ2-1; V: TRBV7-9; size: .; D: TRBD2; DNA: TGTGGGACTAGCGGGAGCTCCTACAATGAGCAGTTCTTC; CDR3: CGTSGSSYNEQFF
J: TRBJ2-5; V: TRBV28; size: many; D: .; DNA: TGTGCCAGCAGTTTAGTTTCCCTAAGGAGAGAGACCCAGTACTTC; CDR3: CASSLVSLRRETQYF
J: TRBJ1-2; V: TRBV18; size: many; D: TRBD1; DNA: TGTGCCAGCTCACCACAGGAAGGACAGGGGAACTATGGCTACACCTTC; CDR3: CASSPQEGQGNYGYTF
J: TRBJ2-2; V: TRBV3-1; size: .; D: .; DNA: TGTGCCAGCAGCCAAGATCGTAACACCGGGGAGCTGTTTTTT; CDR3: CASSQDRNTGELFF
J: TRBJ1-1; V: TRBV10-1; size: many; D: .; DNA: TGCGCCAGCAGTTATGGGGCCACCCCTGGTCTCGACACTGAAGCTTTCTTT; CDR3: CASSYGATPGLDTEAFF
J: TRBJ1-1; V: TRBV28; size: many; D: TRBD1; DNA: TGTGCCAGCAGTTTAGACAGGGGGCGCGACACTGAAGCTTTCTTT; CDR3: CASSLDRGRDTEAFF
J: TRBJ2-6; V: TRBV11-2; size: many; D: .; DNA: TGTGCCAGCAGCTTGGGTGGGGCCAACGTCCTGACTTTC; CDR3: CASSLGGANVLTF
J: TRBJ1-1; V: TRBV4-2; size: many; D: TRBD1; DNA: TGTGCCAGCAGCCCCAACAGGGGGCAGGGCACTGAAGCTTTCTTT; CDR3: CASSPNRGQGTEAFF
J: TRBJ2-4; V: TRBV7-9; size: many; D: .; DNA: TGTGCCAGCAGCTTCGGGGGCTCCACTCGTAAAAACATTCAGTACTTC; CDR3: CASSFGGSTRKNIQYF
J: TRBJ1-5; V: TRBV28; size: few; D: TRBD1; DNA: TGTGCCAGCAGGCGCCGGGACAGGGAATATCAGCCCCAGCATTTT; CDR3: CASRRRDREYQPQHF
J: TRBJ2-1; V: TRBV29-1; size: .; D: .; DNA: TGCAGCGTTGATGAGGGGGATGAGCAGTTCTTC; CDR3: CSVDEGDEQFF
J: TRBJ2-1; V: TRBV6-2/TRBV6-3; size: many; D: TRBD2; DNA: TGTGCCAACCTACGGCCGGGCGGGAGAGTCTGGGAGGATGAGCAGTTCTTC; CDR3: CANLRPGGRVWEDEQFF
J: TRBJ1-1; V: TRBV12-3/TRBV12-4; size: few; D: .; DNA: TGTGCCAGCAGCCAAACGGAAAAAAACACTGAAGCTTTCTTT; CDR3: CASSQTEKNTEAFF
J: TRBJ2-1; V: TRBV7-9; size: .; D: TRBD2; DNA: TGTGCCAGCAGCTTAGTAGCGGGAGCCTACAATGAGCAGTTCTTC; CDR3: CASSLVAGAYNEQFF
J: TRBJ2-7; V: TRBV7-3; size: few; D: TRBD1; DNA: TGTGCCAGCAGCTCAACAGGGGGCTACGAGCAGTACTTC; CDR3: CASSSTGGYEQYF
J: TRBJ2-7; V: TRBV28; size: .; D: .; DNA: TGTGCCAGCAGTTTAAGGCACGAGCAGTACTTC; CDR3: CASSLRHEQYF
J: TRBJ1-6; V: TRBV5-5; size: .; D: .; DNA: TGTGCCAGCAAGAGACAGAATTCACCCCTCCACTTT; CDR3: CASKRQNSPLHF
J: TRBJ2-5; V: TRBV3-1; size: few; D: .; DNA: TGTGCCAGCCAAGTGGGTCAGCCTCAAGAGACCCAGTACTTC; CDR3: CASQVGQPQETQYF
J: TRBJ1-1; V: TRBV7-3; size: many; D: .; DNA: TGTGCCAGCAGCCCCGGCGGGGAGGGAAGTTCTGAAGCTTTCTTT; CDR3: CASSPGGEGSSEAFF
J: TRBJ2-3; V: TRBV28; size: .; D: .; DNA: TGTGCCACCCGGGAAGCAGATACGCAGTATTTT; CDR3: CATREADTQYF
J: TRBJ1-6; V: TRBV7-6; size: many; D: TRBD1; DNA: TGTGCCAGCAGCCAAGGACAGGGAGGTTCACCCCTCCACTTT; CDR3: CASSQGQGGSPLHF
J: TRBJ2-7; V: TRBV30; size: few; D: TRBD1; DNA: TGTGCCTGGAGCCTGGGACAGGCCTACGAGCAGTACTTC; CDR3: CAWSLGQAYEQYF
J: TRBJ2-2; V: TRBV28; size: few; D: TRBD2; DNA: TGTGCCAGCAGCTTAGGACTAGCGGGGTCCGGGGAGCTGTTTTTT; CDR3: CASSLGLAGSGELFF
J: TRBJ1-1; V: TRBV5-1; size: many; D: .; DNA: TGCGCCAGCACCATGCAGGGGAACACTGAAGCTTTCTTT; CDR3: CASTMQGNTEAFF
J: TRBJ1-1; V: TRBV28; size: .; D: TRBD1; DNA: TGTGCCAGCAGTTTCCAGGACAGGGACACTGAAGCTTTCTTT; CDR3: CASSFQDRDTEAFF
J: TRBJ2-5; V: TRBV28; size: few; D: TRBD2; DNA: TGTGCCGCGACTAGCGGGAACCAAGAGACCCAGTACTTC; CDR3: CAATSGNQETQYF
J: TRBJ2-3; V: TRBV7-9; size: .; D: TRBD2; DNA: TGTGCCAGCAGCCGACTAGCGGAAAGCACAGATACGCAGTATTTT; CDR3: CASSRLAESTDTQYF
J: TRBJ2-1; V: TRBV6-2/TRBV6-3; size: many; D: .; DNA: TGTGCCAGCAGCCAGATCGGGGACCCCTACAATGAGCAGTTCTTC; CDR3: CASSQIGDPYNEQFF
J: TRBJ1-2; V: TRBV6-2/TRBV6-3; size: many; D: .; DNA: TGTGCCAGCATACCAACCGCCGGATTCATATCTTTTAACTATGGCTACACCTTC; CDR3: CASIPTAGFISFNYGYTF
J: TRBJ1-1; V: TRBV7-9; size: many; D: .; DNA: TGTGCCAGCAGCTTATCGACAGCAGGGAACACTGAAGCTTTCTTT; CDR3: CASSLSTAGNTEAFF
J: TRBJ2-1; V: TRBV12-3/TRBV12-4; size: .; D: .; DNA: TGTGCCAGCAGTTTGCGGGCGAGCTCCTACAATGAGCAGTTCTTC; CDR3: CASSLRASSYNEQFF
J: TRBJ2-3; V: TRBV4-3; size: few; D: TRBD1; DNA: TGCGCCAGCAGCCAAGATCAGGGACAGGGAACAGATACGCAGTATTTT; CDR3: CASSQDQGQGTDTQYF